The entry below gives a single T cell receptor (beta chain) sequence along with its context. These data originate in a study of blood T cell repertoires in COVID-19. Study details: Sites in the United States, Italy and Spain provided acute and convalescent COVID-19 samples. T cells, B-cell-depleted T cells, or PBMCs provided the cDNA or gDNA that served as material.

In the study's own analysis: Amplified reference gene primers provided the basis for estimating nucleated cell counts. Method: immunoSEQ multiplex PCR; TCRdb's copy keeps in-frame clones and lacks some. The DNA was the basis for D and trimming; V, J and clone size are from that table. The sample contains over 75,000 clones, approximately 88% of which appear only once. This CDR3 is built from 14 residues. Germline values: CDR1 LNHDA, CDR2 SQIVND (reference sequence). Trimming removed 3 bases at V and 2 bases at J, with 11 bases between. The chain uses TRBV19 and TRBJ2-7, with D perhaps TRBD2 (5 bases). The sequenced material came from peripheral blood. This receptor was identified in an elderly woman with active or convalescent COVID-19. Written as DNA, the CDR3 is TGTGCCAGTAGTATTTCCGGGATGCCCTACGAGCAGTACTTC. Translating gives CASSISGMPYEQYF.